What follows are 20 T cell receptor beta chains derived from one specimen sequenced in a study of T cells in tuberculosis. Sample time point: new active TB diagnosis, blood taken before or within 7 days of starting treatment. The repertoire was sequenced with immunoSEQ multiplex PCR; TCRdb's copy has only in-frame clones and lacks some. The table has tens of thousands of clones, roughly 94% seen once; the top ten hold almost 4.5%. The sequenced sample was PBMCs, obtained at tuberculosis diagnosis. These receptor sequences come from an adult with tuberculosis.

This clone was detected once. The J gene is TRBJ2-1, the V gene TRBV10-1; TRBD2 might be the D (6 bases). CDR1 and CDR2 from the germline V gene are WNHNN and SYGVQD (reference sequence). The CDR3 has 13 residues. Trimming stripped 5 bases from V and 7 bases from J, with 12 bases between. The CDR3 loop is CASSPVGGNEQFF. As DNA, the CDR3 is TGCGCCAGCAGTCCCGTGGGGGGTAATGAGCAGTTCTTC.

The V and J genes are TRBV2 and TRBJ2-2; 9 bases agree with TRBD1. Germline CDR1 and CDR2: SNHLY and FYNNEI. V trimming: 6 bases; J trimming: 1 base; junction bases outside the gene matches: 6. The CDR3 runs 16 residues. The DNA of the CDR3 is TGTGCCAGCAGGGGACAGGGAAGAAAGAACACCGGGGAGCTGTTTTTT. Encoded protein: CASRGQGRKNTGELFF.

The chain links TRBV15 to TRBJ1-2; TRBD1 matches 9 bases. The germline V gene encodes CDR1 LNHNV and CDR2 YYDKDF (reference sequence). After removal of 0 bases from V and 8 bases from J, the junction contained 7 bases not matched to a gene. The CDR3 is 15 amino acids. In DNA form, the CDR3 reads TGTGCCACCAGCAGAGAAGGGACAGGGACCTGGGGCTACACCTTC. Its protein product is CATSREGTGTWGYTF. Supplemented by reference TRBV15 and TRBJ1-2, the full variable domain reads DAMVIQNPRYQVTQFGKPVTLSCSQTLNHNVMYWYQQKSSQAPKLLFHYYDKDFNNEADTPDNFQSRRPNTSFCFLDIRSPGLGDTAMYLCATSREGTGTWGYTFGSGTRLTVV.

This chain joins TRBV25-1 and TRBJ2-1; a possible D gene is TRBD1 (6 bases). Trimming cost V 6 bases and J 3 bases, with 15 bases left between them. Germline loops: CDR1 MGHDK, CDR2 SYGVNS. The CDR3 runs 15 residues. CDR3 sequence: CASRGHGIVYNEQFF. The CDR3 region has the DNA TGTGCCAGCAGGGGACACGGAATAGTCTACAATGAGCAGTTCTTC.

The rearrangement links TRBV30 to TRBJ1-2, with a weak D call TRBD1 (5 bases). This CDR3 is built from 13 residues. With 1 base removed from V and 3 bases from J, the gap between germline ends came to 9 bases. CDR1 and CDR2 from the germline V gene are GTSNPN and SVGIG (reference sequence). Here the CDR3 DNA reads TGTGCCTGGAGTGACGGGGGGTACTATGGCTACACCTTC. Its protein is CAWSDGGYYGYTF.

In DNA form, the CDR3 reads TGTGCCAGCAGCTTAGGGCTACGGACAGGGGCCGAGCAGTACTTC. This codes for CASSLGLRTGAEQYF. The chain combines TRBV11-2 with TRBJ2-7; 9 nucleotides agree with TRBD1. CDR3 length equals 15 residues. Looked up from germline, CDR1 is SGHAT and CDR2 is FQNNGV. V dropped 1 base and J dropped 6; count of bases not matched to a gene: 7.

The CDR3 spells CASVRINYGYTF. CDR3 DNA sequence: TGCGCCAGCGTCAGGATTAACTATGGCTACACCTTC. The chain couples TRBV5-1 to TRBJ1-2; D gene ambiguous. V shed 7 bases and J shed 1 base, with 8 bases lying between them. This CDR3 is built from 12 residues. Germline CDR1 and CDR2: SGHRS and YFSETQ.

The genes are TRBV7-3 and TRBJ1-1; TRBD1 is a possible D gene (5 bases). CDR1 and CDR2 (germline): SGHTA, FQGTGA. This CDR3 is 14 amino acids long. Between the trimmed V and J ends, which lost 6 bases and 1 base, there was a span of 12 bases. The CDR3 spells CASRPQGGNTEAFF. In nucleotides, the CDR3 is TGTGCCAGCAGACCTCAGGGTGGGAACACTGAAGCTTTCTTT. The whole variable domain, remainder taken from reference TRBV7-3 and TRBJ1-1, is GAGVSQTPSNKVTEKGKYVELRCDPISGHTALYWYRQSLGQGPEFLIYFQGTGAADDSGLPNDRFFAVRPEGSVSTLKIQRTERGDSAVYLCASRPQGGNTEAFFGQGTRLTVV.

The V and J genes are TRBV28 and TRBJ1-3; TRBD1 agrees at 8 bases. CDR3 length: 16 residues. The trim removed 4 bases at V and 2 bases at J, leaving 7 bases unmatched. Germline-derived CDR1 and CDR2 are MDHEN and SYDVKM. CDR3 DNA: TGTGCCAGCAGTTACCCAGGGGGCCGGACTGGAAACACCATATATTTT. This encodes CASSYPGGRTGNTIYF.

The genes are TRBV27 and TRBJ2-3; a weak D match, TRBD1 (5 bases). Germline V gene data show CDR1 as MNHEY and CDR2 as SMNVEV (reference sequence). The CDR3 sequence is 14 residues long. Trimming shortened V by 4 bases and J by 0 bases, and 8 bases separated the two germline ends. The CDR3 sequence: CASSSPGSTDTQYF. Written as DNA, the CDR3 is TGTGCCAGCAGTTCCCCAGGGAGCACAGATACGCAGTATTTT.

The rearrangement uses TRBV28 and TRBJ2-2; 12 bases match TRBD2. This CDR3 is 18 amino acids long. The V segment lost 5 bases and the J segment 0 bases; nucleotides outside the gene matches: 7. CDR1 and CDR2 from the germline V gene are MDHEN and SYDVKM. Here the CDR3 reads CASSPLLAGGSNTGELFF. The CDR3 DNA sequence: TGTGCCAGCAGTCCGTTACTAGCGGGGGGCTCGAACACCGGGGAGCTGTTTTTT.

This chain joins TRBV7-3 and TRBJ2-1, with 7 bases fitting TRBD2. CDR1 is SGHTA and CDR2 is FQGTGA in the germline V gene. Losses at the gene ends were 1 base for V and 7 bases for J; bases not matched to a gene: 10. CDR3 length: 16 residues. The CDR3 sequence: CASSLNRARGGNEQFF. The DNA of the CDR3 is TGTGCCAGCAGCTTAAACCGGGCCCGCGGGGGAAATGAGCAGTTCTTC.

J is TRBJ1-1 and V is TRBV4-1; 10 bases line up with TRBD1. Germline-derived CDR1 and CDR2 are MGHRA and YSYEKL. V shed 4 bases, J shed 10 bases, and the junction held 12 bases outside the gene matches. The CDR3 loop spans 15 amino acids. The CDR3 sequence: CASSRLDRGLSGAFF. The CDR3 DNA is TGCGCCAGCAGCCGACTGGACAGGGGGTTATCGGGAGCTTTCTTT.

The rearrangement joins TRBV30 to TRBJ1-5; weak D call: TRBD1 (6 bases). V was trimmed by 2 bases and J by 4 bases, leaving 9 bases between them. CDR3 size: 13 residues. Germline V gene sequence: CDR1 GTSNPN, CDR2 SVGIG (reference sequence). CDR3 region: CAWSLDRNQPQHF. The CDR3 nucleotides read TGTGCCTGGAGTTTGGACAGAAATCAGCCCCAGCATTTT.

V gene TRBV11-2 combines with J gene TRBJ2-5; TRBD1 matches 7 bases. The CDR3 spans 13 residues. From germline, CDR1 is SGHAT and CDR2 FQNNGV. V dropped 5 bases and J dropped 2; count of bases not matched to a gene: 2. DNA for the CDR3: TGTGCCAGCAGCAAGGGACAGCAAGAGACCCAGTACTTC. As protein: CASSKGQQETQYF.

The gene calls are TRBV29-1 and TRBJ1-4; D may be TRBD1 (5 bases). CDR3 length: 11 amino acids. Looked up from germline, CDR1 is SQVTM and CDR2 is ANQGSEA. Deletions cut 5 bases from V and 5 bases from J, with 6 bases between. The CDR3 DNA follows: TGCAGCGTTTCAGGGAATGAAAAACTGTTTTTT. The encoded protein is CSVSGNEKLFF. Full variable domain (remainder filled in from reference TRBV29-1 and TRBJ1-4): SAVISQKPSRDICQRGTSLTIQCQVDSQVTMMFWYRQQPGQSLTLIATANQGSEATYESGFVIDKFPISRPNLTFSTLTVSNMSPEDSSIYLCSVSGNEKLFFGSGTQLSVL.

The chain has TRBV7-9 and TRBJ2-1; the match to TRBD1 covers 8 bases. Germline V CDR1 and CDR2: SEHNR, FQNEAQ (reference sequence). CDR3 size: 12 residues. V lost 8 bases and J lost 4; bases outside the gene matches: 1. CDR3 loop: CASGTGYNEQFF. The CDR3 DNA reads as TGTGCCAGCGGGACAGGTTACAATGAGCAGTTCTTC.

The chain is built from TRBV28 and TRBJ2-3; TRBD2 agrees at 8 bases. CDR1 is MDHEN, CDR2 SYDVKM, per germline. CDR3 length equals 15 residues. Trimming removed 3 bases from V and 11 bases from J; junction bases left unmatched: 13. The CDR3: CASSLVVAGRSLQYF. The CDR3 region has the DNA TGTGCCAGCAGTTTGGTGGTAGCGGGGCGTAGTTTGCAGTATTTT.

This chain connects TRBV5-1 to TRBJ1-4; D unclear. This CDR3 is built from 14 residues. Looked up from germline, CDR1 is SGHRS and CDR2 is YFSETQ. The ends were cut back, 1 base at V and 6 bases at J, with 10 bases in the middle. CDR3 residues: CASSLTNPDEKLFF. The DNA for the CDR3 is TGCGCCAGCAGCTTGACAAACCCCGATGAAAAACTGTTTTTT. Based on the CDR3 plus reference TRBV5-1 and TRBJ1-4, the full variable domain is KAGVTQTPRYLIKTRGQQVTLSCSPISGHRSVSWYQQTPGQGLQFLFEYFSETQRNKGNFPGRFSGRQFSNSRSEMNVSTLELGDSALYLCASSLTNPDEKLFFGSGTQLSVL.

The chain combines TRBV2 with TRBJ1-3; D ambiguous. Per germline, CDR1 SNHLY and CDR2 FYNNEI. The ends were cut back, 7 bases at V and 0 bases at J, with 10 bases in the middle. The CDR3 has 14 amino acids. CDR3 bases: TGTGCCAGCATATTCAGATTCTCTGGAAACACCATATATTTT. Amino acids: CASIFRFSGNTIYF.